This TCR beta chain was obtained from a study of blood T cell repertoires in COVID-19 (dated by TCRdb to 2018 to 2020). About the investigation overall: The collaborator samples originated in the United States, Italy and Spain and spanned the acute and convalescent phases of COVID-19. The material from the prospective study consisted of cDNA or gDNA derived from T cells, B-cell-depleted T cells, or PBMCs. The dataset comprised deeply sampled blood TCRbeta repertoires from subjects exposed to, actively infected with, or recovered from COVID-19. The repertoires were made available in a free public database intended to serve as a resource for research on the immune response to SARS-CoV-2. The samples were drawn from the first 160 participants of the ongoing ImmuneRACE study and from 1,254 subjects provided by 6 global collaborators. Nearly every sample came with metadata listing a de-identified subject ID, COVID-19 status, age in years and sex. Where HLA class I and class II types were available, the types were taken from metadata supplied by the sample provider, not from assay-based typing.

TCRbeta CDR3 regions were amplified from genomic DNA using the immunoSEQ Assay, a bias-controlled multiplex PCR. In the authors' own workflow: Nucleated cell counts per sample were estimated from amplification of reference gene primers within the assay. Sequence reads were collapsed and filtered to measure the absolute abundance of every unique TCRbeta CDR3 rearrangement. Productive Simpson clonality was computed per sample as the square root of Simpson's diversity index over productive rearrangements. TCRdb took over this immuneACCESS table, retaining in-frame rearrangements with V and J assigned. Such tables are incomplete; in checked studies, under half of the missing clones stem from an unresolved V gene, and the remainder is unexplained. V, J and clone size reflect that table, while D and trimming were determined from the DNA. This sample gives 120,000 to 150,000 clones in total; around 87% of them show up just once. The top ten clonotypes cover 13% of the sample.

Based on the germline V gene (reference sequence), the CDR1 and CDR2 sequences are SGHKS and YYEKEE. The CDR3 spans 15 residues, from the cysteine through the phenylalanine. Only CDR3 DNA remains: 45 bases, in frame from the first base. The V end loses 2 bases and the J end loses 1 base, and a stretch of 12 bases separates them. What the authors observed across the whole study: The quantity of clinical and demographic metadata differed by source and by participant and was supplied without curation.

One collaborating source in Seattle enrolled patients while the patients were actively infected and followed the patients over time throughout the course of disease. Collaborating institutions collected whole blood in K2EDTA tubes following their own protocols. For TCRbeta analysis, collaborator samples were shipped as frozen whole blood, as isolated PBMCs, or as DNA extracted from either sample type. Comment on this clone: What antigen it recognizes has not been identified. Per-base qualities were not stored, and no clone one base away is much larger.

The V gene is TRBV5-5 and the J gene is TRBJ1-2; the D gene assignment is ambiguous. Material: peripheral blood. This sequence was found in a man between 18 and 29 years old with COVID-19, enrolled during active disease. The encoded CDR3 is CASSLSAGGNYGYTF. DNA sequence: TGTGCCAGCAGCTTATCAGCTGGCGGTAACTATGGCTACACCTTC. Full variable domain (CDR3 extended with the reference TRBV5-5 and TRBJ1-2 proteins): DAGVTQSPTHLIKTRGQQVTLRCSPISGHKSVSWYQQVLGQGPQFIFQYYEKEERGRGNFPDRFSARQFPNYSSELNVNALLLGDSALYLCASSLSAGGNYGYTFGSGTRLTVV.